The 27 T cell receptor beta chains in this list originate from one sample, sequenced in a study of blood T cell repertoires in COVID-19 (dated by TCRdb to 2018 to 2021). Library preparation was by the immunoSEQ multiplex PCR assay. TCRdb took over this immuneACCESS table, retaining in-frame rearrangements with V and J assigned. Such tables are incomplete; in checked studies, under half of the missing clones stem from an unresolved V gene, and the remainder is unexplained. The sample table lists 20,000 to 25,000 clones, 75% to 90% of them with a count of one. More than 20% of the sample is held by the ten biggest clonotypes. The source material was peripheral blood. Receptors were obtained from a man older than 75 with active or convalescent COVID-19.

The chain is built from TRBV19 and TRBJ2-1; 7 bases line up with TRBD1. J lost 10 bases, V lost 3 bases, and 15 bases had no gene match. From germline, CDR1 is LNHDA and CDR2 SQIVND (reference sequence). This CDR3 region has 16 residues. The CDR3: CASSIYSGQAPAEQFF. CDR3 in DNA: TGTGCCAGTAGTATCTACTCCGGACAGGCTCCCGCGGAGCAGTTCTTC.

In its sample, this clone was seen a few times. The rearrangement links TRBV4-3 to TRBJ1-1; D is ambiguous. V was pared by 1 base and J by 3 bases, with 3 bases between. The germline CDR1 and CDR2 sequences are LGHNA and YSLEER. The CDR3 extends over 12 amino acids. CDR3 protein: CASSQADTEAFF. For the CDR3, the DNA is TGCGCCAGCAGCCAAGCTGACACTGAAGCTTTCTTT.

The V and J genes are TRBV25-1 and TRBJ1-2; 8 positions match TRBD1. The germline gives CDR1 MGHDK, CDR2 SYGVNS. This CDR3 contains 14 residues. V shed 4 bases and J 2 bases; nucleotides not matched to a gene: 3. This CDR3 is CASSGRTGNYGYTF. CDR3 DNA: TGTGCCAGCAGTGGCCGGACAGGGAACTATGGCTACACCTTC.

The chain combines TRBV19 with TRBJ2-7; tentative D call: TRBD2 (6 bases). V gave up 1 base and J gave up 1 base, with 8 bases separating them. The CDR3 consists of 14 residues. The germline V gene has CDR1 LNHDA and CDR2 SQIVND (reference sequence). The CDR3 nucleotides read TGTGCCAGTAGTATAGTTCGGGGGTCCTACGAGCAGTACTTC. Encoded protein: CASSIVRGSYEQYF.

The chain employs TRBV18 and TRBJ2-6, with TRBD1 matching 8 bases. Germline lookup yields CDR1 KGHSH and CDR2 LQKENI. Unmatched junction bases numbered 2, after V lost 1 base and J lost 0 bases. The CDR3 totals 17 residues. The CDR3 sequence is CASSPRTGNSGANVLTF. The CDR3 DNA reads as TGTGCCAGCTCACCACGGACAGGGAACTCTGGGGCCAACGTCCTGACTTTC.

The rearrangement uses TRBV7-9 and TRBJ2-1; TRBD1 matches 8 bases. The germline V gene encodes CDR1 SEHNR and CDR2 FQNEAQ (reference sequence). The CDR3 has 12 residues. V trimming: 5 bases; J trimming: 10 bases; junction bases outside the gene matches: 4. The CDR3 DNA follows: TGTGCCAGCAGCCCTGGGACAGGCGAGCAGTTCTTC. It is translated as CASSPGTGEQFF.

The chain uses TRBV7-2 and TRBJ1-1, with TRBD1 matching 9 bases. Per germline, CDR1 SGHTA and CDR2 FQGNSA. V lost 5 bases, J lost 1 base, and 5 bases stayed unmatched. The CDR3 contains 15 residues. The CDR3 DNA is TGTGCCAGCAGCCAATCGGACAGGGGGAACACTGAAGCTTTCTTT. Translating gives CASSQSDRGNTEAFF.

The gene calls are TRBV10-3 and TRBJ1-5; D remains ambiguous. Per germline, CDR1 ENHRY and CDR2 SYGVKD. Trimming left V 0 bases short and J 4 bases short, with 10 bases between. The length of the CDR3 is 15 residues. This CDR3 reads CAISESEVRNQPQHF. In DNA, the CDR3 is TGTGCCATCAGTGAGTCGGAAGTGAGGAATCAGCCCCAGCATTTT.

The chain joins TRBV6-2 or TRBV6-3 to TRBJ2-1; 9 nucleotides match TRBD1. CDR3 length equals 14 residues. Germline V CDR1 and CDR2: MNHEY, SVGEGT. Trimming took 7 bases from V and 7 from J; bases not matched to a gene: 8. CDR3 in DNA: TGTGCCAGCATCCCACAGGGGGCGCGGAATGAGCAGTTCTTC. Translation gives CASIPQGARNEQFF.

In this sample, this clone turned up a few times. The V call is TRBV19, the J call TRBJ1-5; D possibly corresponds to TRBD1 (5 bases). This CDR3 has 13 amino acids. Germline V gives CDR1 LNHDA, CDR2 SQIVND (reference sequence). V lost 5 bases and J lost 8, with 13 bases in between. CDR3 DNA: TGTGCCAGTAGTTTTAGGGGAAGTGAGCCCCAGCATTTT. Its translation: CASSFRGSEPQHF.

The V and J genes are TRBV27 and TRBJ2-5, with a possible D match to TRBD2 (7 bases). Deletions cut 1 base from V and 4 bases from J, with 13 bases between. Per the germline V gene, CDR1 is MNHEY and CDR2 is SMNVEV (reference sequence). The CDR3 sequence is 15 residues long. This CDR3 is CASSLYTGGIETQYF. The CDR3 DNA follows: TGTGCCAGCAGTTTATATACGGGGGGCATAGAGACCCAGTACTTC.

The CDR3 region has the DNA TGTGCCAGCAGCCTTTACGGGCCCACGGGAACCGGGGAGCTGTTTTTT. Amino acid sequence: CASSLYGPTGTGELFF. The chain joins TRBV5-5 to TRBJ2-2; D may be TRBD2 (5 bases). V lost 4 bases, J lost 5 bases, and 18 bases lay in between. The V gene's germline CDR1 is SGHKS and CDR2 YYEKEE (reference sequence). This CDR3 is 16 amino acids long.

This rearrangement joins TRBV19 to TRBJ1-3; the match to TRBD1 covers 12 bases. This CDR3 region has 15 residues. Germline lookup yields CDR1 LNHDA and CDR2 SQIVND (reference sequence). V trimming: 6 bases; J trimming: 2 bases; junction bases outside the gene matches: 2. The CDR3 coding sequence is TGTGCCAGTAGCCGGGACAGGGGGCCTGGAAACACCATATATTTT. This sequence encodes CASSRDRGPGNTIYF.

J is TRBJ2-7 and V is TRBV3-1 (or the pseudogene TRBV3-2); 11 bases are shared with TRBD1. The germline CDR1 and CDR2 sequences are LGHDT and YNNKEL (reference sequence). Losses at the gene ends were 3 bases for V and 2 bases for J; bases not matched to a gene: 3. CDR3 size: 15 residues. The DNA for the CDR3 is TGTGCCAGCAGCCAGGGACAGGGGGGTGCCTACGAGCAGTACTTC. It is translated as CASSQGQGGAYEQYF.

This chain links TRBV6-5 with TRBJ2-5; 9 bases map to TRBD2. The J segment lost 1 base and the V segment lost 6 bases, leaving 6 bases of the junction unmatched. Germline V gives CDR1 MNHEY, CDR2 SVGAGI. The CDR3 is 15 residues long. The CDR3 here is CASRGSGGPQETQYF. The CDR3 DNA follows: TGTGCCAGCAGGGGTAGCGGGGGACCCCAAGAGACCCAGTACTTC.

The chain links TRBV19 to TRBJ2-3, with D possibly matching TRBD1 (6 bases). The germline gives CDR1 LNHDA, CDR2 SQIVND (reference sequence). The V end lost 3 bases, the J end lost 4 bases, and 11 bases lay between the germline ends. This CDR3 comprises 14 residues. Here the CDR3 DNA reads TGTGCCAGTAGTATTACCTCAGGGGCAGATACGCAGTATTTT. As protein: CASSITSGADTQYF.

This rearrangement joins TRBV9 to TRBJ2-3; 8 nucleotides match TRBD1. V was pared by 0 bases and J by 3 bases, with 3 bases of the junction left unmatched. There are 15 residues in the CDR3. Germline V CDR1 and CDR2: SGDLS, YYNGEE. CDR3 bases: TGTGCCAGCAGCGTAGGACAGGGGAGGACAGATACGCAGTATTTT. Residues: CASSVGQGRTDTQYF.

This clone turned up a few times. DNA for the CDR3: TGTGCCAGCAGCCCGCAGAGGGGGGCCAACGTCCTGACTTTC. Translating gives CASSPQRGANVLTF. This chain joins TRBV9 and TRBJ2-6, with unresolved D. The V and J ends lost 4 bases and 4 bases respectively, with 9 bases between them. The CDR3 sequence is 14 residues long. The germline gives CDR1 SGDLS, CDR2 YYNGEE.

V usage is TRBV5-1 and J usage is TRBJ2-1, with D maybe TRBD2 (6 bases). Germline CDR1 reads SGHRS; CDR2 reads YFSETQ. This CDR3 is 16 amino acids long. V lost 2 bases and J lost 0, with 12 bases in between. The CDR3 DNA follows: TGCGCCAGCAGCTTCCGAGCGGGTAGCTCCTACAATGAGCAGTTCTTC. Translating gives CASSFRAGSSYNEQFF.

The chain recombines TRBV19 with TRBJ2-3; no firm D call. The V gene's germline CDR1 is LNHDA and CDR2 SQIVND (reference sequence). V lost 6 bases, J lost 0 bases, and 10 bases lay in between. This CDR3 spans 14 amino acids. The CDR3 loop reads CASSTSHSTDTQYF. The CDR3 coding sequence is TGTGCCAGTAGCACCAGTCATAGCACAGATACGCAGTATTTT.

J is TRBJ1-3 and V is TRBV5-8; 10 nucleotides align to TRBD1. The CDR3 is 18 residues long. Losses at the gene ends were 2 bases for V and 2 bases for J; bases not matched to a gene: 10. Per the germline V gene, CDR1 is SGHTS and CDR2 is YDEGEE. The CDR3 nucleotides read TGTGCCAGCAGCTTCTCGGGACAGGGGAGTGGCGCTGGAAACACCATATATTTT. This encodes CASSFSGQGSGAGNTIYF.

The chain employs TRBV3-1 (or the pseudogene TRBV3-2) and TRBJ2-7; unclear D gene. The CDR3 covers 15 residues. V lost 2 bases, J lost 0 bases, and 11 bases lay in between. Germline loops: CDR1 LGHDT, CDR2 YNNKEL (reference sequence). The CDR3 nucleotides read TGTGCCAGCAGCCAAAACGGTAGGAGCTCCTACGAGCAGTACTTC. It is translated as CASSQNGRSSYEQYF.

The chain carries TRBV7-6 and TRBJ2-5; 12 bases align to TRBD2. The germline V gene has CDR1 SGHVS and CDR2 FNYEAQ. After removal of 5 bases from V and 1 base from J, the junction contained 8 bases not matched to a gene. CDR3 length: 17 residues. The CDR3 spells CASSHATSGGIQETQYF. The CDR3 region has the DNA TGTGCCAGCAGCCACGCAACTAGCGGGGGGATCCAAGAGACCCAGTACTTC.

This chain connects TRBV29-1 to TRBJ1-1; 8 bases fit TRBD1. The CDR3 length is 15 residues. V was clipped by 6 bases and J by 3 bases; unmatched bases: 12. CDR1 is SQVTM and CDR2 is ANQGSEA in the germline V gene. The CDR3 here is CSVPYGRGRDTEAFF. Here the CDR3 DNA reads TGCAGCGTCCCATACGGCAGGGGGCGCGACACTGAAGCTTTCTTT.

The rearrangement links TRBV6-1 to TRBJ2-2, with TRBD1 matching 11 bases. There are 16 residues in the CDR3. With V trimmed by 4 bases and J by 6 bases, 7 bases remained unmatched. Germline V gene lookup returns CDR1 MNHNS and CDR2 SASEGT. The chain's CDR3 is CASSARTGGSAGELFF. CDR3 DNA sequence: TGTGCCAGCAGTGCTCGGACAGGGGGCTCCGCCGGGGAGCTGTTTTTT.

The genes are TRBV7-3 and TRBJ2-2, with 8 bases identical to TRBD1. The ends lost 1 base at V and 4 bases at J; junction bases unmatched: 8. The germline V gene encodes CDR1 SGHTA and CDR2 FQGTGA. CDR3 length equals 17 residues. DNA of the CDR3: TGTGCCAGCAGCTTAAACCCAGGGGGCTCGGGCACCGGGGAGCTGTTTTTT. It specifies CASSLNPGGSGTGELFF.

The chain links TRBV6-1 to TRBJ2-7, with no clear D. Per the germline V gene, CDR1 is MNHNS and CDR2 is SASEGT. The V end lost 3 bases, the J end lost 6 bases, and 6 bases lay between the germline ends. This CDR3 contains 11 residues. The CDR3 spells CASSEAFEQYF. The CDR3 nucleotides read TGTGCCAGCAGTGAGGCTTTCGAGCAGTACTTC.